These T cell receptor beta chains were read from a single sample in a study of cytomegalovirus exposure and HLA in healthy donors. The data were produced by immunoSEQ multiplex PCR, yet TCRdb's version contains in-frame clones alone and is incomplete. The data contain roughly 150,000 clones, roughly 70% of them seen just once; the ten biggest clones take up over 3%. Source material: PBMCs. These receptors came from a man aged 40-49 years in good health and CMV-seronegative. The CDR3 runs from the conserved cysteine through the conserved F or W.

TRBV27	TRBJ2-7	CASSLSTGGSYEQYF
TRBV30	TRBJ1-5	CAWSTGGFNQPQHF
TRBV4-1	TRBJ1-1	CASSQVYFGDRQAFF
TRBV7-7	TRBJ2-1	CASSYGLAGGYNEQFF
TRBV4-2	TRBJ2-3	CASSQDWPGEDTQYF
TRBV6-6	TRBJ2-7	CASSPELAPVSYEQYF
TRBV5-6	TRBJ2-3	CASSWVPGLSSTQYF
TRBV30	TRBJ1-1	CAWGRAGGLTGEAFF
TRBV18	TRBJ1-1	CASSDRGYTEAFF
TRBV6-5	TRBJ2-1	CASSYSLAGNYNEQFF
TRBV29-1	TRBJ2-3	CSVSRGTTDTQYF
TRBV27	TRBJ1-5	CASRKTAEQGFEPQHF
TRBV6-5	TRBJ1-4	CASSSGQGDEKLFF
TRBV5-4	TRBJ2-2	CASSARGSGITGELFF
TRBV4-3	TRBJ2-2	CASSQMLNSGTLNTGELFF
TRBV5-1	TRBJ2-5	CASSFTVQETQYF
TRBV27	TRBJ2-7	CASSFGTGSYEQYF
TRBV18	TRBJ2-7	CASSPGGDYYEQYF
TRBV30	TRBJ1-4	CAWSVREKLFF
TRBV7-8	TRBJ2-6	CASSRIGQGSGGANVLTF
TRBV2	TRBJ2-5	CASTDRREEETQYF
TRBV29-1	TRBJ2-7	CSGTGGQAGSYEQYF
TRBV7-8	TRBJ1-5	CASSHVEGGAQPQHF